A single sample gave rise to the 27 T cell receptor beta chains below, sequenced in a study of T cell repertoires in cytomegalovirus infection. TCRdb independently ran MiXCR on the reads; one entry per CDR3 protein. Among nearly 650,000 distinct CDR3 sequences listed, approximately 24% were seen once. Sequencing was carried out using CD8+ T cells from PBMCs. Every receptor here comes from a human donor in good health (CMV status not recorded). Some clones in this sample may be carry-over from other donors' samples.

This clonotype has more than one count but fewer than ten. J is TRBJ2-3 and V is TRBV27, with no clear D. V dropped 8 bases and J dropped 0 bases, with 9 bases sitting between them. CDR3 length: 13 amino acids. Per the germline V gene, CDR1 is MNHEY and CDR2 is SMNVEV (reference sequence). The CDR3 loop is CASGVASTDTQYF. DNA of the CDR3: TGTGCCAGCGGGGTCGCGAGCACAGATACGCAGTATTTT.

This clonotype was detected only a few times. The CDR3 sequence: CASISRGHGTDTQYF. The CDR3 DNA follows: TGTGCCAGCATCAGTAGGGGGCATGGCACAGATACGCAGTATTTT. The V and J genes are TRBV7-9 and TRBJ2-3; 7 nucleotides agree with TRBD1. Germline CDR1 is SEHNR and CDR2 is FQNEAQ (reference sequence). The CDR3 runs to 15 residues. The V segment lost 7 bases and the J segment 1 base; nucleotides outside the gene matches: 8. Supplemented by reference TRBV7-9 and TRBJ2-3, the full variable domain reads DTGVSQNPRHKITKRGQNVTFRCDPISEHNRLYWYRQTLGQGPEFLTYFQNEAQLEKSRLLSDRFSAERPKGSFSTLEIQRTEQGDSAMYLCASISRGHGTDTQYFGPGTRLTVL.

Only a few counts were recorded for this clonotype. This chain connects TRBV20-1 to TRBJ2-1, with D perhaps TRBD1 (5 bases). V lost 0 bases and J 4 bases, leaving 22 bases between the germline ends. Germline CDR1 reads DFQATT; CDR2 reads SNEGSKA (reference sequence). CDR3 length: 18 residues. The CDR3 DNA follows: TGCAGTGCTAGAGATGGAAAGATGGGGCTACGATCTTACAATGAGCAGTTCTTC. Translated, it gives CSARDGKMGLRSYNEQFF.

V and J are TRBV28 and TRBJ2-1; 8 bases map to TRBD1. Germline V gene sequence: CDR1 MDHEN, CDR2 SYDVKM. There are 15 residues in the CDR3. Unmatched junction bases numbered 7, after V lost 7 bases and J lost 2 bases. CDR3 nucleotides: TGTGCCAGCACGCGGACAGGGCGCACCTACAATGAGCAGTTCTTC. This translates into CASTRTGRTYNEQFF.

In its sample, this clonotype was seen many times. CDR3 sequence: CASSRIMRGNQPQHF. The CDR3 bases are TGTGCCAGCAGCAGAATTATGAGGGGCAATCAGCCCCAGCATTTT. The chain combines TRBV7-2 with TRBJ1-5; D is uncertain. Looked up from germline, CDR1 is SGHTA and CDR2 is FQGNSA. Trimming stripped 5 bases from V and 2 bases from J, with 13 bases between. CDR3 length: 15 residues. Full variable domain (rest looked up from reference TRBV7-2 and TRBJ1-5): GAGVSQSPSNKVTEKGKDVELRCDPISGHTALYWYRQSLGQGLEFLIYFQGNSAPDKSGLPSDRFSAERTGGSVSTLTIQRTQQEDSAVYLCASSRIMRGNQPQHFGDGTRLSIL.

The chain is built from TRBV9 and TRBJ1-2; maybe TRBD1 (5 bases). The V and J ends lost 3 bases and 7 bases respectively, with 7 bases between them. Germline lookup yields CDR1 SGDLS and CDR2 YYNGEE. This CDR3 is 11 amino acids long. CDR3 amino acids: CASSEGIGYTF. The CDR3 DNA is TGTGCCAGCAGCGAGGGGATTGGCTACACCTTC.

The rearrangement joins TRBV2 to TRBJ1-4; D is undetermined. The CDR3 runs 13 residues. Germline CDR1 is SNHLY and CDR2 is FYNNEI. Trimming took off 7 bases at V and 5 bases at J, with 11 bases between the two ends. The CDR3 loop is CASIGRRNEKLFF. CDR3 nucleotide sequence: TGTGCCAGCATTGGCAGACGAAATGAAAAACTGTTTTTT.

This clonotype has just a few counts. The CDR3 loop is CASSTSGTDYSNQPQHF. CDR3 sequence (DNA): TGTGCCAGTAGCACCTCCGGGACAGATTATAGCAATCAGCCCCAGCATTTT. The chain links TRBV19 to TRBJ1-5; 7 positions agree with TRBD1. Germline CDR1 reads LNHDA; CDR2 reads SQIVND (reference sequence). The CDR3 runs to 17 residues. The V and J ends lost 6 bases and 0 bases, in that order; junction bases with no gene match: 11.

V and J are TRBV7-9 and TRBJ2-7; 13 nucleotides match TRBD2. This CDR3 has 18 amino acids. CDR1 is SEHNR, CDR2 FQNEAQ, per germline (reference sequence). After removal of 4 bases from V and 9 bases from J, the junction contained 18 bases not matched to a gene. CDR3 sequence: CASSSLLRTSGGRRSQYV. CDR3 bases: TGTGCCAGCAGCTCCCTACTCCGGACTAGCGGGGGACGACGATCGCAGTACGTC.

In its sample, this clonotype was seen a few times. J is TRBJ1-2 and V is TRBV29-1, with D unclear. The CDR3 extends over 12 amino acids. V was shortened by 3 bases and J by 8 bases, with 13 bases between the two germline ends. Germline V gives CDR1 SQVTM, CDR2 ANQGSEA. The DNA of the CDR3 is TGCAGCGTTGATCCCGGGGAGGGAGGCTACACCTTC. It codes for CSVDPGEGGYTF. The complete variable domain, with remaining parts taken from reference TRBV29-1 and TRBJ1-2, reads SAVISQKPSRDICQRGTSLTIQCQVDSQVTMMFWYRQQPGQSLTLIATANQGSEATYESGFVIDKFPISRPNLTFSTLTVSNMSPEDSSIYLCSVDPGEGGYTFGSGTRLTVV.

The V call is TRBV7-8, the J call TRBJ2-7; D could derive from TRBD1 or TRBD2 (6 bases each). This CDR3 is built from 15 residues. Trimming pared 1 base from V and 6 bases from J, leaving 16 bases between. Germline V gives CDR1 SGHVS, CDR2 FQNEAQ. For the CDR3, the DNA is TGTGCCAGCAGCTTAGGAGGGGGAGGAAACGGCGAGCAGTACTTC. As protein: CASSLGGGGNGEQYF.

This clonotype was found a few times. The gene calls are TRBV7-8 and TRBJ2-7; 7 nucleotides match TRBD2. The CDR3 sequence is 14 residues long. V lost 3 bases, J lost 4 bases, and 6 bases stayed unmatched. The germline CDR1 and CDR2 sequences are SGHVS and FQNEAQ. The DNA for the CDR3 is TGTGCCAGCAGCTTGGGAGGGATACTTTACGAGCAGTACGTC. It yields the protein CASSLGGILYEQYV.

The chain couples TRBV7-8 to TRBJ1-2, with a tentative D call TRBD1 (5 bases). This CDR3 comprises 12 residues. Germline CDR1 SGHVS, CDR2 FQNEAQ. V was shortened by 1 base and J by 12 bases, with 12 bases between the two germline ends. CDR3 nucleotide sequence: TGTGCCAGCAGCTTAGGAGACAGAGCAGACACCTTC. Its protein is CASSLGDRADTF.

V and J are TRBV9 and TRBJ2-1; D remains ambiguous. Per germline, CDR1 SGDLS and CDR2 YYNGEE. Trimming removed 9 bases from V and 7 bases from J, with 23 bases in between. This CDR3 is built from 15 residues. The CDR3 is CANITQVVLENEQFF. The CDR3, as DNA: TGTGCCAACATCACCCAGGTTGTATTGGAAAATGAGCAGTTCTTC.

The genes are TRBV14 and TRBJ2-1; D is unclear. This CDR3 spans 13 amino acids. The ends were cut back, 5 bases at V and 5 bases at J, with 10 bases in the middle. CDR1 is SGHDN, CDR2 FVKESK, per germline. This chain's CDR3 is CASSFMWDNEQFF. The CDR3 DNA sequence: TGTGCCAGCAGCTTTATGTGGGACAATGAGCAGTTCTTC.

The chain joins TRBV29-1 to TRBJ2-1; the match to TRBD1 covers 9 bases. Germline CDR1 reads SQVTM; CDR2 reads ANQGSEA. J lost 5 bases, V lost 6 bases, and 8 bases had no gene match. The CDR3 consists of 14 residues. The CDR3 sequence is CSVAGTGSDNEQFF. Here the CDR3 DNA reads TGCAGCGTAGCCGGGACAGGGTCCGACAATGAGCAGTTCTTC.

This clonotype has at least ten counts. The rearrangement links TRBV7-6 to TRBJ2-1; 8 bases match TRBD1. With 6 bases clipped from V and 3 bases from J, the junction kept 10 bases outside the gene matches. CDR1 is SGHVS and CDR2 is FNYEAQ in the germline V gene. The CDR3 has 16 residues. This chain's CDR3 is CASSSRTGPFYNEQFF. CDR3 sequence (DNA): TGTGCCAGCAGTTCCCGGACAGGGCCCTTCTACAATGAGCAGTTCTTC.

The chain joins TRBV20-1 to TRBJ2-7; 9 nucleotides agree with TRBD1. The CDR3 runs to 15 residues. Germline CDR1 reads DFQATT; CDR2 reads SNEGSKA (reference sequence). J lost 2 bases, V lost 0 bases, and 5 bases had no gene match. The CDR3 region has the DNA TGCAGTGCTAGAGACCCGGGACAGGGCACCTACGAGCAGTACTTC. This sequence encodes CSARDPGQGTYEQYF.

This clonotype occurred many times. The chain combines TRBV7-9 with TRBJ1-5; D is uncertain. Germline assignment: CDR1 SEHNR and CDR2 FQNEAQ (reference sequence). CDR3 size: 13 residues. With 5 bases removed from V and 8 bases from J, the gap between germline ends came to 13 bases. CDR3 residues: CASSPRVREPQHF. DNA for the CDR3: TGTGCCAGCAGCCCGAGGGTACGGGAGCCCCAGCATTTT.

This clonotype was found a few times. This chain joins TRBV20-1 and TRBJ2-7; 9 nucleotides match TRBD2. V lost 0 bases, J lost 4 bases, and 7 bases stayed unmatched. Germline CDR1 reads DFQATT; CDR2 reads SNEGSKA (reference sequence). This CDR3 is 15 amino acids long. CDR3 amino acids: CSARDPGGGAYEQYF. Here the CDR3 DNA reads TGCAGTGCTAGAGATCCGGGCGGGGGGGCATACGAGCAGTACTTC.

This clonotype was detected a few times. This rearrangement joins TRBV29-1 to TRBJ1-2, with 7 bases that match TRBD1. CDR1 and CDR2 from the germline V gene are SQVTM and ANQGSEA. Trimming cost V 6 bases and J 3 bases; bases outside gene matches: 7. The CDR3 covers 13 residues. The CDR3 protein is CSVQGTVDYGYTF. The CDR3, as DNA: TGCAGCGTCCAAGGGACAGTTGACTATGGCTACACCTTC.

This clonotype came up many times. This chain connects TRBV7-6 to TRBJ1-5; D uncertain. The length of the CDR3 is 15 residues. The V end was cut by 2 bases, the J end by 5 bases, with 13 bases between. Germline values: CDR1 SGHVS, CDR2 FNYEAQ. Here the CDR3 reads CASSLFETSDQPQHF. The CDR3 nucleotides read TGTGCCAGCAGCTTATTTGAGACTTCGGATCAGCCCCAGCATTTT.

The rearrangement links TRBV29-1 to TRBJ2-1; D is perhaps TRBD1 (5 bases). V gave up 7 bases and J gave up 6 bases, with 16 bases separating them. From germline, CDR1 is SQVTM and CDR2 ANQGSEA. The CDR3 contains 13 residues. The CDR3 here is CSAPRTSLNEQFF. The CDR3 region has the DNA TGCAGCGCCCCACGGACATCCCTCAATGAGCAGTTCTTC.

J is TRBJ2-2 and V is TRBV6-2 or TRBV6-3, with unresolved D. V lost 7 bases and J 5 bases, leaving 5 bases between the germline ends. Germline CDR1 and CDR2: MNHEY and SVGEGT. The CDR3 consists of 11 residues. CDR3: CASIQTGELFF. As DNA, the CDR3 is TGTGCCAGCATTCAAACCGGGGAGCTGTTTTTT.

This clonotype was counted between two and nine times. This chain uses TRBV29-1 with TRBJ2-2; possibly TRBD2 for D (5 bases). The V end lost 4 bases, the J end lost 4 bases, and 7 bases lay between the germline ends. This CDR3 has 12 amino acids. Germline CDR1 reads SQVTM; CDR2 reads ANQGSEA. DNA of the CDR3: TGCAGCGTTGTTGGGAGCACCGGGGAGCTGTTTTTT. Its translation: CSVVGSTGELFF.

This clonotype was seen ten or more times. Here the CDR3 reads CASILGPPSAGANNEQFF. CDR3 DNA sequence: TGTGCCAGCATCTTAGGGCCCCCCTCGGCGGGGGCTAACAATGAGCAGTTCTTC. The rearrangement joins TRBV12-3 or TRBV12-4 to TRBJ2-1, with D possibly matching TRBD2 (7 bases). CDR3 size: 18 residues. The V end was cut by 7 bases, the J end by 5 bases, with 27 bases between.

Regarding this clonotype: A read error may be the cause here, since a much bigger clone is one base away. The chain combines TRBV7-8 with TRBJ2-1; the D gene is possibly TRBD2 (5 bases). Trimming pared 4 bases from V and 8 bases from J, leaving 15 bases between. Germline CDR1 reads SGHVS; CDR2 reads FQNEAQ. The CDR3 extends over 14 amino acids. CDR3: CASSSKRRADEQFF. CDR3 nucleotide sequence: TGTGCCAGCAGCTCGAAACGGCGGGCTGATGAGCAGTTCTTC.